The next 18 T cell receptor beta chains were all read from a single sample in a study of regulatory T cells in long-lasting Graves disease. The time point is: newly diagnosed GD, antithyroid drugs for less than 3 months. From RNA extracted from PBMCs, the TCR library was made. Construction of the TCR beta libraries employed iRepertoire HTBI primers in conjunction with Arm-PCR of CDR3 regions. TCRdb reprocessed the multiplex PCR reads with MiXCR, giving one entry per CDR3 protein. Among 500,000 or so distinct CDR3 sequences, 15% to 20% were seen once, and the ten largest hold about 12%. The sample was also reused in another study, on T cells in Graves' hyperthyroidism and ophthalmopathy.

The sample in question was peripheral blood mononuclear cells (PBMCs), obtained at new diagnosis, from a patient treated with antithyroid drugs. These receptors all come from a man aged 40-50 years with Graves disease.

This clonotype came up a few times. The CDR3 loop reads CSAYRDGNIQYF. CDR3 DNA sequence: TGCAGCGCGTACCGGGACGGTAACATTCAGTACTTC. The V call is TRBV29-1, the J call TRBJ2-4; the D call may be TRBD1 or TRBD2 (5 bases each). Trimming took 7 bases from V and 7 from J, leaving 14 bases between them. Germline loops: CDR1 SQVTM, CDR2 ANQGSEA. This CDR3 has 12 amino acids.

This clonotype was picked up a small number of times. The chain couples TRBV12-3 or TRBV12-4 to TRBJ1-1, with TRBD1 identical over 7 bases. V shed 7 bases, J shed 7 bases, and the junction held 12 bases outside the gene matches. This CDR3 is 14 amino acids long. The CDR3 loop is CASISGYRGIEAFF. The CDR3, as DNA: TGTGCCAGCATATCGGGGTACAGGGGCATTGAAGCTTTCTTT.

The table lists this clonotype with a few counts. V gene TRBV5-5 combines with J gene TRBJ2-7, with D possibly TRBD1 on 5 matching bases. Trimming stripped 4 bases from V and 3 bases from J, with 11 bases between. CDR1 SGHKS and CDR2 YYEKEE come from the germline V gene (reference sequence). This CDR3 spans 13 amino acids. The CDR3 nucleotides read TGTGCCAGCAGCCGTATCGACAGCTACGAGCAGTACTTC. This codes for CASSRIDSYEQYF.

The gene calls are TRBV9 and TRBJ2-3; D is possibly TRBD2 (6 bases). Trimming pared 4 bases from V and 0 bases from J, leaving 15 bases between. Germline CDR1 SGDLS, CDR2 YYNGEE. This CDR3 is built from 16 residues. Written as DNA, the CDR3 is TGTGCCAGCAGCCAGGAGGGCAGACCTAGCACAGATACGCAGTATTTT. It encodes CASSQEGRPSTDTQYF.

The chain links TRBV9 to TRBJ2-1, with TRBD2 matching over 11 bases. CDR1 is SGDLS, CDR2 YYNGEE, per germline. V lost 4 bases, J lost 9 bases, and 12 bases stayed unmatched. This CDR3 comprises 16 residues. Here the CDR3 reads CASSSSTSGSRTEQFF. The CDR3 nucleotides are TGTGCCAGCAGCTCGAGTACTAGCGGGAGTAGGACTGAGCAGTTCTTC.

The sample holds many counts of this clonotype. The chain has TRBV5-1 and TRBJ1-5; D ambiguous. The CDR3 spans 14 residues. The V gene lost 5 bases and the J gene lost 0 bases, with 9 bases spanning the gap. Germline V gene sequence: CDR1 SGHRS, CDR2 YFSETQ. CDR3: CASSGRASNQPQHF. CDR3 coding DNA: TGCGCCAGCAGTGGGAGGGCTAGCAATCAGCCCCAGCATTTT.

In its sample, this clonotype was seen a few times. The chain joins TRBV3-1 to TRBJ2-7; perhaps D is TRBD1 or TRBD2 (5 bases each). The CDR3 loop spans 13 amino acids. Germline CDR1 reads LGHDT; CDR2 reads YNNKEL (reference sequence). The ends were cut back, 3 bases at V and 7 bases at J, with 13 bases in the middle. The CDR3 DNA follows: TGTGCCAGCAGCCACCAGGGAGTCTTTGAGCAGTACTTC. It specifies CASSHQGVFEQYF.

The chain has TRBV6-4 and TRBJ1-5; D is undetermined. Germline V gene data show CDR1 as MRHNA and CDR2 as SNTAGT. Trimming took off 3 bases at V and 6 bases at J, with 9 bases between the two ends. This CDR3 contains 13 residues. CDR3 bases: TGTGCCAGCAGTGATACCGCGGGTCAGCCCCAGCATTTT. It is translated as CASSDTAGQPQHF.

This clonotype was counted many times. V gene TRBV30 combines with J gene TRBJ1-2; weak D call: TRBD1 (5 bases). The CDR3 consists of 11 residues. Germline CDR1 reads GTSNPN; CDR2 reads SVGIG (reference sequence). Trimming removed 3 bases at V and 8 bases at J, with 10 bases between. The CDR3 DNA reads TGTGCCTGGAGCAGGGTAACCGGCTACACCTTC. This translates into CAWSRVTGYTF.

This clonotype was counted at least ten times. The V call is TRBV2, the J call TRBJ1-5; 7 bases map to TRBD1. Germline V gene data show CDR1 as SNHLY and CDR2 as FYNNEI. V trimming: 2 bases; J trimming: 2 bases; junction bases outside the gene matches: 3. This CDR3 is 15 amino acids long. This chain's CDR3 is CASSEWDSGNQPQHF. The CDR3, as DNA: TGTGCCAGCAGTGAATGGGACAGTGGCAATCAGCCCCAGCATTTT.

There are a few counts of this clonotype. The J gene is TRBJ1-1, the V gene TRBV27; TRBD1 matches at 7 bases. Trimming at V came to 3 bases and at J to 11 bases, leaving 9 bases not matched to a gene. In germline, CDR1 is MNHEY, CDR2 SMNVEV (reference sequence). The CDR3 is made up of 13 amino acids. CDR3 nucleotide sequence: TGTGCCAGCAGTTTCGGAGTAAGGGGGCGTGCTTTCTTT. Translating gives CASSFGVRGRAFF.

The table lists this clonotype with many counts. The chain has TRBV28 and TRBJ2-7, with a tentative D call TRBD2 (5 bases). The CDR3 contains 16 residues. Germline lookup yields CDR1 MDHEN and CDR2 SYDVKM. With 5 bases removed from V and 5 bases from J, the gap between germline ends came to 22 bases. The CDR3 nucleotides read TGTGCCAGCAGTCTTAACCAGCGGATTCGAGGGAACGAGCAGTACTTC. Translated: CASSLNQRIRGNEQYF.

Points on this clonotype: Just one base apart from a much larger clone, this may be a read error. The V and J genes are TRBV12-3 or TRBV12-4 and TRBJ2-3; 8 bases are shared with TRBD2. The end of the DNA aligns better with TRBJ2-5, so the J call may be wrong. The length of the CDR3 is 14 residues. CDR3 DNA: TGTGCCAGCAGCGTGACTAGCGTTGCAGAGACCCAGTACTTC. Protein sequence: CASSVTSVAETQYF.

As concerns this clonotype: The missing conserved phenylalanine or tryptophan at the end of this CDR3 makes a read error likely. The CDR3 nucleotides are TGTGCCAGCAGCTTGAGACGAGATAGCGGAGGCTACAATGAGCAGTTCCTC. It yields the protein CASSLRRDSGGYNEQFL. V and J are TRBV11-1 and TRBJ2-1; tentative D call: TRBD2 (6 bases). Trimming shortened V by 3 bases and J by 3 bases, and 18 bases separated the two germline ends. Germline V lookup: CDR1 SGHAT, CDR2 FQDESV (reference sequence). The CDR3 consists of 17 residues.

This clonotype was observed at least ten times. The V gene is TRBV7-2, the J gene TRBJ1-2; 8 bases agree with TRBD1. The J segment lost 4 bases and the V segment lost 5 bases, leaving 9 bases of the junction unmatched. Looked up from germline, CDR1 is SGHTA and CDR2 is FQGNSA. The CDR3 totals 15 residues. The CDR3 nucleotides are TGTGCCAGCAGCACCTCTGGACAGGGTACCTATGGCTACACCTTC. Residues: CASSTSGQGTYGYTF.

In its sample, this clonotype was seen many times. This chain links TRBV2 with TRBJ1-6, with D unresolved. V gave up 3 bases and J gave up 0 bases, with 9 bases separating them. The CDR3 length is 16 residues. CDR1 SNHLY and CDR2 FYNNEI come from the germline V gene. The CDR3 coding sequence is TGTGCCAGCAGTGAGGCGATGAGCTCCTATAATTCACCCCTCCACTTT. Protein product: CASSEAMSSYNSPLHF.

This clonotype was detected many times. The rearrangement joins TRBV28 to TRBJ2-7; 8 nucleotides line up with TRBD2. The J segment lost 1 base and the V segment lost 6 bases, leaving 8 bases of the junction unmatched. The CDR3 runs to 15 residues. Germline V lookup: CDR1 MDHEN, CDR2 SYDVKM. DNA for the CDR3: TGTGCCAGCAGCGTTGCCGGGGGGGGGTCCTACGAGCAGTACTTC. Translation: CASSVAGGGSYEQYF.

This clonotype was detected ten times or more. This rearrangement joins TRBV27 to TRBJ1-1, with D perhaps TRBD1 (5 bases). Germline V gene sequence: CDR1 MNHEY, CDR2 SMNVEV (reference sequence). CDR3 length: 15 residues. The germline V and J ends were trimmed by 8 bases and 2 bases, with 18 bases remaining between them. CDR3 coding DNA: TGTGCCAGCCGGGACGCCGCAGGATCAAACACTGAAGCTTTCTTT. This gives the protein CASRDAAGSNTEAFF.